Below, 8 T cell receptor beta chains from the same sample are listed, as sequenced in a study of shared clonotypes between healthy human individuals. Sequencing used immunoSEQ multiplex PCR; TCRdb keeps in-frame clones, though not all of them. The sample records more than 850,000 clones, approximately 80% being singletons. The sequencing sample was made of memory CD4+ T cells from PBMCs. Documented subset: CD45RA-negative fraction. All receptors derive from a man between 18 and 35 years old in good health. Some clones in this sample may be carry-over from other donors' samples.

CDR3: CASSFNPAEAFF. CDR3 sequence (DNA): TGTGCCAGCAGCTTCAATCCGGCTGAAGCTTTCTTT. The chain is built from TRBV5-6 and TRBJ1-1; D remains unclear. This CDR3 comprises 12 residues. The V gene lost 2 bases and the J gene lost 6 bases, with 8 bases spanning the gap. Germline values: CDR1 SGHDT, CDR2 YYEEEE.

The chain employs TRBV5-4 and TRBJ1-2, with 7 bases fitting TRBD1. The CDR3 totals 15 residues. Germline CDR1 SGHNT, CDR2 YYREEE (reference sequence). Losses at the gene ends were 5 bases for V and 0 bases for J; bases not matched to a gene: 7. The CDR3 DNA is TGTGCCAGCAGTCCTAGACAGGGTGCTAACTATGGCTACACCTTC. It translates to CASSPRQGANYGYTF.

In DNA, the CDR3 is TGTGCCAGCAGCCCGCTAGCGGGAGCGCTACAAGAGACCCAGTACTTC. Amino acid sequence: CASSPLAGALQETQYF. The rearrangement uses TRBV7-6 and TRBJ2-5, with 10 bases identical to TRBD2. The CDR3 runs to 16 residues. Germline trimming cut 5 bases from V and 2 bases from J; bases unmatched to any gene: 8. Germline-derived CDR1 and CDR2 are SGHVS and FNYEAQ.

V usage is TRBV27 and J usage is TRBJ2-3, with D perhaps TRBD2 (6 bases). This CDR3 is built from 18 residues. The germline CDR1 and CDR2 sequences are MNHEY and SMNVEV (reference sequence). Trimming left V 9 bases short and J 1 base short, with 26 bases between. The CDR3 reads CASAQGRSTSWGTDTQYF. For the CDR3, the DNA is TGTGCCAGTGCCCAAGGGCGTAGTACTAGCTGGGGCACAGATACGCAGTATTTT.

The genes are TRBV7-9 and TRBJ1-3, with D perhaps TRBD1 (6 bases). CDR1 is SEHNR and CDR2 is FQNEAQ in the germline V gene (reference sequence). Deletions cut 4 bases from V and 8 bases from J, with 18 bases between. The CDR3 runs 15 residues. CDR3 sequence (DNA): TGTGCCAGCAGCTATGACAGGCGCCTTGGGGACACCATATATTTT. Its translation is CASSYDRRLGDTIYF.

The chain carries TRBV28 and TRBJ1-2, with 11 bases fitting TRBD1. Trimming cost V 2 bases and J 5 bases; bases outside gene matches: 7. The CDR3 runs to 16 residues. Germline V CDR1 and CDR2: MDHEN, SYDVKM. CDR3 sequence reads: CASSLDGQGARYGYTF. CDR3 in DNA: TGTGCCAGCAGTTTAGACGGACAGGGGGCGAGGTATGGCTACACCTTC.

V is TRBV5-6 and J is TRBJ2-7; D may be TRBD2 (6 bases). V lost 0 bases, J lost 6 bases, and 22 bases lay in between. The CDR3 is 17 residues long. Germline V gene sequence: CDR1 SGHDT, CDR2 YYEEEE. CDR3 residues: CASSLGGQRSWRGEQYF. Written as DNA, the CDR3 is TGTGCCAGCAGCTTGGGGGGCCAACGGTCTTGGCGGGGCGAGCAGTACTTC.

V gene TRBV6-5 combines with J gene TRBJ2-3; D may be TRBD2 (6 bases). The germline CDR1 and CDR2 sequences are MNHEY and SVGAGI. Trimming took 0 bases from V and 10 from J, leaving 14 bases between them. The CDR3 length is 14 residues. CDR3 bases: TGTGCCAGCAGTTACTCCCCCCTAGCGACGTCGCAGTATTTT. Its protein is CASSYSPLATSQYF.